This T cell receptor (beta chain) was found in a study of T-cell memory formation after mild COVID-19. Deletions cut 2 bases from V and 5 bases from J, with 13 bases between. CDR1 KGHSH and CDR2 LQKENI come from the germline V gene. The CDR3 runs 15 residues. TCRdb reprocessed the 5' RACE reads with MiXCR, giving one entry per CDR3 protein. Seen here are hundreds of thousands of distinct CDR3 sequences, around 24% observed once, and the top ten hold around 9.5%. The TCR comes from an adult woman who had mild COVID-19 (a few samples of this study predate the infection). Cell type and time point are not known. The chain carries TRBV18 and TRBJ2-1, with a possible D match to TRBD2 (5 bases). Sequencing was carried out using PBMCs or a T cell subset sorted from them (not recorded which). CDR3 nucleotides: TGTGCCAGCTCACCAGTACTAGGTCGGAACAATGAGCAGTTCTTC. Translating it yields CASSPVLGRNNEQFF.